This T cell receptor beta chain stems from a study of multiple sclerosis patients with progressive multifocal leukoencephalopathy. Whole-study findings and limits: Before and during natalizumab, the clones expanded at PML already existed.

Time point described: approximately 11 months of natalizumab therapy. All patients had prior interferon beta, and all PML patients were female. The data were produced by immunoSEQ multiplex PCR, yet TCRdb's version contains in-frame clones alone and is incomplete. The table has approximately 30,000 clones, 90% seen once. V lost 8 bases, J lost 0 bases, and 8 bases lay in between. Germline V gene sequence: CDR1 SGHTA, CDR2 FQGNSA. The CDR3 has 13 amino acids. As to this clone: Its antigen is unidentified.

This receptor was taken from a human donor with multiple sclerosis. The material was PBMCs, obtained from a patient treated with natalizumab. V is TRBV7-2 and J is TRBJ1-5; D unclear. The CDR3 region is CASARYSNQPQHF. CDR3 DNA: TGTGCCAGCGCTAGATATAGCAATCAGCCCCAGCATTTT. The full variable domain, with the rest looked up from reference TRBV7-2 and TRBJ1-5, is GAGVSQSPSNKVTEKGKDVELRCDPISGHTALYWYRQSLGQGLEFLIYFQGNSAPDKSGLPSDRFSAERTGGSVSTLTIQRTQQEDSAVYLCASARYSNQPQHFGDGTRLSIL.